This T cell receptor beta chain was recorded in a study of T-cell memory formation after mild COVID-19. Whole-study results and caveats: Of the contracting clones, CD4+ ones lay mainly in CM and EM, and CD8+ ones in EMRA.

V gave up 1 base and J gave up 7 bases, with 11 bases separating them. The CDR3 spans 14 residues. 5'RACE primed from the constant segment yielded TCR alpha and TCR beta cDNA libraries bearing sample barcodes and UMIs. TCRdb recomputed calls from the 5' RACE reads with MiXCR, one row per CDR3 protein. The sample carries roughly 340,000 distinct CDR3 sequences, approximately 16% recorded once. On this clonotype: Its antigen is as yet unknown.

The sequenced material came from PBMCs or a T cell subset sorted from them (not recorded which). This TCR derives from a young man who had mild COVID-19 (a few samples of this study predate the infection). Cell type and time point are not known. The rearrangement uses TRBV12-3 or TRBV12-4 and TRBJ2-1; no clear D. The CDR3 protein is CASSLGRLVNEQFF. The CDR3 region has the DNA TGTGCCAGCAGTTTAGGACGATTGGTAAATGAGCAGTTCTTC.